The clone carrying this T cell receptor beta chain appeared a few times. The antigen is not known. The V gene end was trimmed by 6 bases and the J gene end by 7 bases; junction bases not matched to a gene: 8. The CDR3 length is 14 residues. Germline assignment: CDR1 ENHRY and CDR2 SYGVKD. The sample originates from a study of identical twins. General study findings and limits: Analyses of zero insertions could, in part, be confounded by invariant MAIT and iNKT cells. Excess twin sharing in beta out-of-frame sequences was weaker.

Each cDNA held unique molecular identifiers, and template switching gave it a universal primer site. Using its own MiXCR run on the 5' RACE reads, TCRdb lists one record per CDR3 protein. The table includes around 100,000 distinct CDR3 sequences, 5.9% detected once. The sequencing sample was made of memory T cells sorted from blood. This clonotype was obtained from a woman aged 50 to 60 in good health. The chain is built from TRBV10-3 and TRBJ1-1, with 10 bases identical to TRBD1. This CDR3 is CAISRLRDRGEAFF. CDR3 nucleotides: TGTGCCATCAGCCGCCTCCGGGACAGGGGTGAAGCTTTCTTT.